This TCR beta chain appears in the sequencing data of a study of blood T cell repertoires in COVID-19. Whole-study context: The samples span acute and convalescent COVID-19 from the United States, Italy and Spain. From T cells, B-cell-depleted T cells, or PBMCs came the material, which was cDNA or gDNA.

The V gene's germline CDR1 is MNHEY and CDR2 SVGEGT. V was cut by 2 bases and J by 5 bases, with 12 bases left in between. The CDR3 length is 14 residues. Generated by immunoSEQ multiplex PCR, the TCRdb table keeps only in-frame clones and is missing some. The repertoire holds fewer than 40,000 clones, 75% to 90% seen once, with roughly 28% in the top ten. The chain has TRBV6-2 or TRBV6-3 and TRBJ2-5, with D tentatively TRBD2 (6 bases). This receptor was obtained from an elderly man with acute or convalescent COVID-19. Sequencing was performed on peripheral blood. CDR3 coding DNA: TGTGCCAGCAGTTACCTCGCGGGACCGGAGACCCAGTACTTC. It encodes CASSYLAGPETQYF.